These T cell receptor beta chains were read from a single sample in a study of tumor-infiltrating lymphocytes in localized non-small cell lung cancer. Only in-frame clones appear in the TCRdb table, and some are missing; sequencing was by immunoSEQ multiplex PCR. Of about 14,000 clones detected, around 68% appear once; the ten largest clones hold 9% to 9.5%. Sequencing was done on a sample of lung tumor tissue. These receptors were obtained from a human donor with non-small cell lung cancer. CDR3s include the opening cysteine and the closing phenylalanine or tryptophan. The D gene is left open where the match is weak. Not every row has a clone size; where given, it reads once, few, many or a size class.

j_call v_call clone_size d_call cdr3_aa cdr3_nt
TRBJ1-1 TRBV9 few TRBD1 CASSPTGGAWNTEAFF TGTGCCAGCAGCCCCACAGGGGGCGCGTGGAACACTGAAGCTTTCTTT
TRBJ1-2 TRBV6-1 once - CASSEPSGGYTF TGTGCCAGCAGTGAGCCCTCGGGTGGCTACACCTTC
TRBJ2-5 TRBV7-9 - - CASSRDLYQETQYF TGTGCCAGCAGCCGTGACTTGTACCAAGAGACCCAGTACTTC
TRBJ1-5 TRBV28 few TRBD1 CASRGDRASNQPQHF TGTGCCAGCAGAGGGGACAGGGCTAGCAATCAGCCCCAGCATTTT
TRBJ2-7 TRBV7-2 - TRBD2 CASTLQAGGNYEQYF TGTGCCAGCACCCTCCAGGCGGGAGGGAACTACGAGCAGTACTTC
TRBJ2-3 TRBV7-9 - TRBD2 CASSSQTSGDFTDTQYF TGTGCCAGCAGCTCTCAGACTAGCGGGGACTTCACAGATACGCAGTATTTT
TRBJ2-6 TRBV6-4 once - CASSDGHHSGANVLTF TGTGCCAGCAGTGACGGGCATCACTCTGGGGCCAACGTCCTGACTTTC
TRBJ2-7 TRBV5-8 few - CASSRGTGEQYF TGTGCCAGCAGCCGGGGGACTGGGGAGCAGTACTTC
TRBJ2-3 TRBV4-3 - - CASSQDRWGYTDTQYF TGCGCCAGCAGCCAAGATCGATGGGGCTACACAGATACGCAGTATTTT
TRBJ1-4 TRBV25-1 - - CASSEWGVGEKLFF TGTGCCAGCAGTGAATGGGGGGTCGGTGAAAAACTGTTTTTT
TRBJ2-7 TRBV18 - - CASSPADPIRGEQYF TGTGCCAGCTCACCGGCGGATCCCATAAGGGGGGAGCAGTACTTC
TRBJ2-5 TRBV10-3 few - CAISEVPTETQYF TGTGCCATCAGTGAGGTACCCACGGAGACCCAGTACTTC
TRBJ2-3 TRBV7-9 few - CASSERGGSTDTQYF TGTGCCAGCAGCGAGCGAGGGGGAAGCACAGATACGCAGTATTTT
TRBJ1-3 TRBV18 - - CASSPLGDNSGNTIYF TGTGCCAGCTCACCACTAGGGGACAACTCTGGAAACACCATATATTTT